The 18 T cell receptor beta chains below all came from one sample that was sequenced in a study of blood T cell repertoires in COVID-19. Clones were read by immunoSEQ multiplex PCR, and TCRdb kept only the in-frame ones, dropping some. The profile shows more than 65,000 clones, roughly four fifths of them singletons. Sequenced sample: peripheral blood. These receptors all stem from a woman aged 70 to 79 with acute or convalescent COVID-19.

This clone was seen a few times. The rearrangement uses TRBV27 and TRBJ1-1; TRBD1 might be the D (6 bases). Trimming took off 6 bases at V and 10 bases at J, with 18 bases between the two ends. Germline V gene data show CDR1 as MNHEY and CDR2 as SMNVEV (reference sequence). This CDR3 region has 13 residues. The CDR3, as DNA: TGTGCCAGCAGCCTATCGGACAGTTTTCGAGCTTTCTTT. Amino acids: CASSLSDSFRAFF.

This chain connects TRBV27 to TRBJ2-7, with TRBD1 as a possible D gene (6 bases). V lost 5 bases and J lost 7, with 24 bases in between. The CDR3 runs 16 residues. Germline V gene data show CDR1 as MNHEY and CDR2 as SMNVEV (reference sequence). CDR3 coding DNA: TGTGCCAGCAGTCCGGGACAAGGCCTACGAGCCCGGGAGCAGTACTTC. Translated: CASSPGQGLRAREQYF.

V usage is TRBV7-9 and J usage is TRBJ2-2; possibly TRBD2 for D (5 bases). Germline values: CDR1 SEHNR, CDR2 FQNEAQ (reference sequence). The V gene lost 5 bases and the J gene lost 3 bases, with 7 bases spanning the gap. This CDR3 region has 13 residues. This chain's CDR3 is CASSLGDTGELFF. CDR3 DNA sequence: TGTGCCAGCAGCCTCGGGGACACCGGGGAGCTGTTTTTT.

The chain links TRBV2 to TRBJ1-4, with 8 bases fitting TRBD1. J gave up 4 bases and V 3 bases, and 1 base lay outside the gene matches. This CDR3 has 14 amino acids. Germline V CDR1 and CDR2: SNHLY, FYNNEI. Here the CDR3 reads CASSEDRVNEKLFF. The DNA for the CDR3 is TGTGCCAGCAGTGAGGACAGGGTTAATGAAAAACTGTTTTTT. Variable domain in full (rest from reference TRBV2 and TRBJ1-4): EPEVTQTPSHQVTQMGQEVILRCVPISNHLYFYWYRQILGQKVEFLVSFYNNEISEKSEIFDDQFSVERPDGSNFTLKIRSTKLEDSAMYFCASSEDRVNEKLFFGSGTQLSVL.

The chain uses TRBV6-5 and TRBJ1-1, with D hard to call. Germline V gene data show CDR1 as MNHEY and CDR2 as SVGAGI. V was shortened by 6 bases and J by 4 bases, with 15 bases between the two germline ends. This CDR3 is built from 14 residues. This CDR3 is CASRRFIAATEAFF. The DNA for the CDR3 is TGTGCCAGCAGACGTTTCATAGCAGCCACTGAAGCTTTCTTT.

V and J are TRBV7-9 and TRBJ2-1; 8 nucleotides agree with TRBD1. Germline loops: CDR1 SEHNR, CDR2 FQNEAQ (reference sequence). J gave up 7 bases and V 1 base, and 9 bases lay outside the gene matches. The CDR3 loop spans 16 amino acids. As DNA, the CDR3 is TGTGCCAGCAGCTTAGAAAACCAGGGGGCCTTTAATGAGCAGTTCTTC. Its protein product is CASSLENQGAFNEQFF.

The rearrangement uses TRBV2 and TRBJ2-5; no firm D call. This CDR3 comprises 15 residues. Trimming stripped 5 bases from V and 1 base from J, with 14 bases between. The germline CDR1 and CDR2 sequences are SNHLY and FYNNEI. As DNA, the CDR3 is TGTGCCAGCAGTCAGGCTACTCAATTCCAAGAGACCCAGTACTTC. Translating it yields CASSQATQFQETQYF.

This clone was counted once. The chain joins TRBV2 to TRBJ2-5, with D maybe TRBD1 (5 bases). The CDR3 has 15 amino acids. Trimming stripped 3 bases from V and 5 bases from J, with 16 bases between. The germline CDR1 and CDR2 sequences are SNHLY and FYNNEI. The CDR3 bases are TGTGCCAGCAGTGAGGAACAGGTACCCTCGGAGACCCAGTACTTC. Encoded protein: CASSEEQVPSETQYF. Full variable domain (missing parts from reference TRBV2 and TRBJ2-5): EPEVTQTPSHQVTQMGQEVILRCVPISNHLYFYWYRQILGQKVEFLVSFYNNEISEKSEIFDDQFSVERPDGSNFTLKIRSTKLEDSAMYFCASSEEQVPSETQYFGPGTRLLVL.

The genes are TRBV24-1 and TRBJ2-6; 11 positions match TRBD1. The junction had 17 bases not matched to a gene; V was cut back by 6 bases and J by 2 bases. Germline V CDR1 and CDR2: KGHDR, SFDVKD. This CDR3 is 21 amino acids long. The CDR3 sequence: CATSYLGQGASGLAGANVLTF. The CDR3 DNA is TGTGCCACCAGTTACCTAGGACAGGGGGCGAGCGGCCTGGCTGGGGCCAACGTCCTGACTTTC.

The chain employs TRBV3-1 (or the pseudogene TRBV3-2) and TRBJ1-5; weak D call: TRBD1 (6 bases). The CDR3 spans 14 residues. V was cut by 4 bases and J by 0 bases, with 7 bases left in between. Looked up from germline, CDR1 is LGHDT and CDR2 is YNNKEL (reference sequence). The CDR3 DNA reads TGTGCCAGCAGCCTACAGGGTAGCAATCAGCCCCAGCATTTT. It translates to CASSLQGSNQPQHF.

CDR3 protein: CSATQGNEQFF. CDR3 bases: TGCAGTGCTACTCAGGGCAATGAGCAGTTCTTC. The chain is built from TRBV20-1 and TRBJ2-1, with TRBD1 as a possible D gene (5 bases). The CDR3 is 11 residues long. Trimming stripped 4 bases from V and 6 bases from J, with 7 bases between. The V gene's germline CDR1 is DFQATT and CDR2 SNEGSKA (reference sequence).

CDR3 amino acids: CASSYGGRGNEQFF. CDR3 DNA: TGTGCCAGCAGTTACGGGGGCCGTGGCAATGAGCAGTTCTTC. The chain recombines TRBV6-5 with TRBJ2-1; D perhaps matches TRBD1 (6 bases). The CDR3 consists of 14 residues. The V and J ends lost 2 bases and 6 bases respectively, with 11 bases between them. Germline CDR1 is MNHEY and CDR2 is SVGAGI.

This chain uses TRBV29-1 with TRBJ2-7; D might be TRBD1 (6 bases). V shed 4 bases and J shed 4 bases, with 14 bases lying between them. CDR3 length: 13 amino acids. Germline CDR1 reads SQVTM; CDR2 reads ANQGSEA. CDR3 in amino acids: CSVVAGQGYEQYF. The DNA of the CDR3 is TGCAGCGTTGTTGCAGGGCAGGGGTACGAGCAGTACTTC.

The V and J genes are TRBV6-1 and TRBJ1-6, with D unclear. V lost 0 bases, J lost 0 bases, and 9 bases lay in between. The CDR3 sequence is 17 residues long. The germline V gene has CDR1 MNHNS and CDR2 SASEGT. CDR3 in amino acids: CASSEARRNSYNSPLHF. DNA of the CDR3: TGTGCCAGCAGTGAAGCAAGGAGAAACTCCTATAATTCACCCCTCCACTTT.

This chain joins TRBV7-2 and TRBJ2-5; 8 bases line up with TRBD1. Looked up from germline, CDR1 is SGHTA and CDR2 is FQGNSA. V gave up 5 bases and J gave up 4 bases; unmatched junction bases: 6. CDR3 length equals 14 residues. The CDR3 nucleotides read TGTGCCAGCAGCGTTCAGGGGGCATCAGAGACCCAGTACTTC. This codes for CASSVQGASETQYF.

This CDR3 reads CASSLVDRSAYEQYF. In DNA, the CDR3 is TGTGCCAGCAGCTTGGTCGACAGGTCCGCCTACGAGCAGTACTTC. The J gene is TRBJ2-7, the V gene TRBV5-6, with a weak D call TRBD1 (6 bases). V was pared by 0 bases and J by 2 bases, with 12 bases between. From germline, CDR1 is SGHDT and CDR2 YYEEEE. CDR3 length equals 15 residues.

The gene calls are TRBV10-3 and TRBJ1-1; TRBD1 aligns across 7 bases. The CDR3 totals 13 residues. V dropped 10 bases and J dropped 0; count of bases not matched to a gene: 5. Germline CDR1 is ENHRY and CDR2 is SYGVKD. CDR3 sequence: CANRGQLNTEAFF. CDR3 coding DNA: TGTGCCAACCGGGGACAGTTGAACACTGAAGCTTTCTTT.

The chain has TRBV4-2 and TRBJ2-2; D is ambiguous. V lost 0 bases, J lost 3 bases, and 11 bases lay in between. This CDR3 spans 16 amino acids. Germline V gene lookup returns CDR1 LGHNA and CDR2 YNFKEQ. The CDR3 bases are TGTGCCAGCAGCCAAGATATACAGACCCACACCGGGGAGCTGTTTTTT. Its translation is CASSQDIQTHTGELFF.